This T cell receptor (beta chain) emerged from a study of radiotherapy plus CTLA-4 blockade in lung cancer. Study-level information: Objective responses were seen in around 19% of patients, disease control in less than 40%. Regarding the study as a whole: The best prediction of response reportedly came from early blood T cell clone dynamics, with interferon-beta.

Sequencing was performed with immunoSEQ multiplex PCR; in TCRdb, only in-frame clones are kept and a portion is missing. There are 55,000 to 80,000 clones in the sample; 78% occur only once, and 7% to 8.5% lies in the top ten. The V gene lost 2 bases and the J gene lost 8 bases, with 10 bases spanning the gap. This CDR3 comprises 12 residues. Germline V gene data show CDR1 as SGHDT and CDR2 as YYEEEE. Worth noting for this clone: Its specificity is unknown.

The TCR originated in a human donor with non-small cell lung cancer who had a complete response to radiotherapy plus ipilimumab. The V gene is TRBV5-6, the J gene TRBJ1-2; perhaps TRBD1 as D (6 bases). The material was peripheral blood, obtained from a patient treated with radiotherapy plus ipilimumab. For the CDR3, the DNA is TGTGCCAGCAGCTTCCCCGGGGGCGGCTACACCTTC. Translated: CASSFPGGGYTF.